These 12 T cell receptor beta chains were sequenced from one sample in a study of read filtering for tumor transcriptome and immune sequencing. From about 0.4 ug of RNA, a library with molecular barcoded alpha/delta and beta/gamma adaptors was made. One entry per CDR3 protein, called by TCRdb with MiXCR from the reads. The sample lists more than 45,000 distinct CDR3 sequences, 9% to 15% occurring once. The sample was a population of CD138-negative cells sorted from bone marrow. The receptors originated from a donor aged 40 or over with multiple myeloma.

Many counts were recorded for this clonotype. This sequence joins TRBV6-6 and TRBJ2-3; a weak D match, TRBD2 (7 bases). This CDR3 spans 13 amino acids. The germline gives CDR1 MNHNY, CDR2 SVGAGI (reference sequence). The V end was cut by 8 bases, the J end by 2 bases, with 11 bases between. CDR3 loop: CASGGADTDTQYF. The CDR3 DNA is TGTGCCAGCGGGGGGGCAGACACAGATACGCAGTATTTT.

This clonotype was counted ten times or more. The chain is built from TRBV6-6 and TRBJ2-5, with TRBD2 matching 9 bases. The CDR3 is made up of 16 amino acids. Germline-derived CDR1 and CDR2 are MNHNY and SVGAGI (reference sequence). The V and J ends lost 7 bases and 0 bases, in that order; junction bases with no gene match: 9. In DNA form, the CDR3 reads TGTGCCAGCATCAGCGGGGGGCCAAGGTACCAAGAGACCCAGTACTTC. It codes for CASISGGPRYQETQYF.

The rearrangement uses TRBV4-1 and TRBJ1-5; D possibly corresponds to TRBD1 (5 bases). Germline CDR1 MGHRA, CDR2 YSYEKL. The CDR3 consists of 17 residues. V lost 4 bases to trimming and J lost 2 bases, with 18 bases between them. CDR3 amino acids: CASSLLGDAGGNQPQHF. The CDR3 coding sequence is TGCGCCAGCAGCCTCTTAGGGGACGCGGGCGGCAATCAGCCCCAGCATTTT.

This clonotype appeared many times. CDR3 bases: TGTGCCAGCACCCGGTTTGGCGAGCAGTACTTC. Amino acid sequence: CASTRFGEQYF. V gene TRBV6-5 combines with J gene TRBJ2-7, with D uncertain. Per germline, CDR1 MNHEY and CDR2 SVGAGI. V gave up 7 bases and J gave up 6 bases, with 10 bases separating them. The CDR3 loop spans 11 amino acids.

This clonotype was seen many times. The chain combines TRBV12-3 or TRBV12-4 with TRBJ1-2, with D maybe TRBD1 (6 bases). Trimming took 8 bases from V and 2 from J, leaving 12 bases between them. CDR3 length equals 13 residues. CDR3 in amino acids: CASRRRGNYGYTF. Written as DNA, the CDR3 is TGTGCCAGCCGCCGAAGGGGGAACTATGGCTACACCTTC.

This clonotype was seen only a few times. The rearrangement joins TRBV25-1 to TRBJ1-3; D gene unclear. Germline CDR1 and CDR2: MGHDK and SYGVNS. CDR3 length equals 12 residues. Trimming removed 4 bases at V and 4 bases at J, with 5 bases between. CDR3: CASSGDGNTIYF. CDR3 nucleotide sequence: TGTGCCAGCAGTGGCGACGGAAACACCATATATTTT.

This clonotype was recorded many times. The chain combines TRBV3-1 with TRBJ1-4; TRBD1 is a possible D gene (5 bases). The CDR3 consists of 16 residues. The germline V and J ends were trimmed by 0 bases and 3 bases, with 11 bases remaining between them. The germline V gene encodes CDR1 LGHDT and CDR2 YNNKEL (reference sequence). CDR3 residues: CASSQDRGGPNEKLFF. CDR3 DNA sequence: TGTGCCAGCAGCCAAGATCGGGGCGGGCCTAATGAAAAACTGTTTTTT.

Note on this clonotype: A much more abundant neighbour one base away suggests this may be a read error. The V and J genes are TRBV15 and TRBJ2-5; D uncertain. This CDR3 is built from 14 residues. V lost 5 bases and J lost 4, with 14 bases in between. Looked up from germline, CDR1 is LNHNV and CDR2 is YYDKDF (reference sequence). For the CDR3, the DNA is TGTGCCACCAGCCTGTCCCCCACCGTAGAGACCCAGTACTTC. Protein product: CATSLSPTVETQYF. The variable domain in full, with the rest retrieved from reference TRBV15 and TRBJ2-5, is DAMVIQNPRYQVTQFGKPVTLSCSQTLNHNVMYWYQQKSSQAPKLLFHYYDKDFNNEADTPDNFQSRRPNTSFCFLDIRSPGLGDTAMYLCATSLSPTVETQYFGPGTRLLVL.

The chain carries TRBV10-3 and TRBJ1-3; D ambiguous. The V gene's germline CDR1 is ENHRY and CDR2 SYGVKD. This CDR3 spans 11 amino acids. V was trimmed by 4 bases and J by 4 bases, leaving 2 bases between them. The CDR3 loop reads CAISAGNTIYF. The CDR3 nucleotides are TGTGCCATCAGTGCCGGAAACACCATATATTTT.

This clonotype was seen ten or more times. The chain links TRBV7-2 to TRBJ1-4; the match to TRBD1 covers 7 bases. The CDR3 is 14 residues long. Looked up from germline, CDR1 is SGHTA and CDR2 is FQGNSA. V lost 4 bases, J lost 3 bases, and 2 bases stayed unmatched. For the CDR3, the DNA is TGTGCCAGCAGCTGGGACAGCTCTAATGAAAAACTGTTTTTT. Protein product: CASSWDSSNEKLFF.

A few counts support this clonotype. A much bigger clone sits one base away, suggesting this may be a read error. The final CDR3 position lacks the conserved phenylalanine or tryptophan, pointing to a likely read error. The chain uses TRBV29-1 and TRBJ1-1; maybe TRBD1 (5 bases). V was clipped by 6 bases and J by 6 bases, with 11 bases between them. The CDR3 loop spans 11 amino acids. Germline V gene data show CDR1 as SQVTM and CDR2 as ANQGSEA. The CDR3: CSVGERPEAFL. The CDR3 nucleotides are TGCAGCGTGGGGGAGAGGCCTGAAGCTTTCCTT.

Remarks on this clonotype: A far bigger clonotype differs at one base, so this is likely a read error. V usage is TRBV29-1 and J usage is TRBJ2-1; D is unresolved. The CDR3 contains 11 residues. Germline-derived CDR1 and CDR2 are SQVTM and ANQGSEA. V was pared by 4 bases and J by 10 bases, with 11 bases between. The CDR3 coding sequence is TGCAGCGTTGTGCCCGATCGCGAGCAGTTCTTC. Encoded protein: CSVVPDREQFF.